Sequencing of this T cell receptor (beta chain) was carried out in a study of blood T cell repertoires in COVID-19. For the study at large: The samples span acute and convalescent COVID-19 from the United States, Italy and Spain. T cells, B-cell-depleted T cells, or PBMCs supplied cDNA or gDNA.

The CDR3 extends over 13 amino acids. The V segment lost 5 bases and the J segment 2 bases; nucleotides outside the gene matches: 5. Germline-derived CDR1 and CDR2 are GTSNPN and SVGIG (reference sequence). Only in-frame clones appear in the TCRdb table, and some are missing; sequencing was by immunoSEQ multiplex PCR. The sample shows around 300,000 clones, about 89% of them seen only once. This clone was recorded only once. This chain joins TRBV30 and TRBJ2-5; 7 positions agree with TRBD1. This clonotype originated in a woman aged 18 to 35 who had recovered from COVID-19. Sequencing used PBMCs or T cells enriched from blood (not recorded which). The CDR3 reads CAWDDREQETQYF. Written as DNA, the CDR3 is TGTGCCTGGGATGACAGGGAACAAGAGACCCAGTACTTC. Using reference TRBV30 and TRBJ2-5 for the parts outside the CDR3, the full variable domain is SQTIHQWPATLVQPVGSPLSLECTVEGTSNPNLYWYRQAAGRGLQLLFYSVGIGQISSEVPQNLSASRPQDRQFILSSKKLLLSDSGFYLCAWDDREQETQYFGPGTRLLVL.